These T cell receptor beta chains were read from a single sample in a study of blood T cell repertoires in COVID-19. The method was immunoSEQ multiplex PCR; TCRdb's version includes in-frame clones alone and lacks a portion of them. The repertoire holds fewer than 300,000 clones, with around 87% as singletons. The sequenced sample was peripheral blood. These receptors were obtained from a woman between 40 and 50 years old who had recovered from COVID-19. Both conserved end residues are part of each CDR3. A D gene is named only where the DNA matches it firmly. Expanded clones are given a class, and other clones once, few, many or no size at all.

j_gene | abundance | len | v_gene | d_gene | CDR3nt | CDR3aa
TRBJ2-5 | - | 16 | TRBV18 | TRBD2 | TGTGCCAGCTCTCGGTCCCGGGACCTCGGGAGGGAGACCCAGTACTTC | CASSRSRDLGRETQYF
TRBJ1-1 | - | 13 | TRBV5-6 | TRBD1 | TGTGCCAGCAGCTTGTTCCGGACAGGTGAAGCTTTCTTT | CASSLFRTGEAFF
TRBJ1-4 | - | 18 | TRBV12-5 | - | TGTGCTAGTGGTTTGACCCTGGGACAAGCTGCAACTAATGAAAAACTGTTTTTT | CASGLTLGQAATNEKLFF
TRBJ2-1 | - | 14 | TRBV6-5 | TRBD1 | TGTGCCAGCCTCTCCCGGGACAGGAGCAATGAGCAGTTCTTC | CASLSRDRSNEQFF
TRBJ1-2 | - | 13 | TRBV6-5 | - | TGTGCCAGCAGTTTTGAGGGAGGGTTTGGCTACACCTTC | CASSFEGGFGYTF
TRBJ2-7 | once | 14 | TRBV5-1 | TRBD2 | TGCGCCAGCAGCTTGGGAGCGGGGGGCTACGAGCAGTACTTC | CASSLGAGGYEQYF
TRBJ1-2 | - | 16 | TRBV5-6 | - | TGTGCCAGCAGCTTGGTTGGGAGAGGCCGGGTCGAAGGCTACACCTTC | CASSLVGRGRVEGYTF
TRBJ1-2 | once | 11 | TRBV12-3/TRBV12-4 | - | TGTGCCAGCAGTTTAGGCGGGGGCTACACCTTC | CASSLGGGYTF
TRBJ1-1 | - | 13 | TRBV18 | - | TGTGCCAGCTCGAGGACAATGGCCACTGAAGCTTTCTTT | CASSRTMATEAFF
TRBJ2-3 | - | 15 | TRBV10-3 | - | TGTGCCATCAGTGAGGACGGGAGCGACACAGATACGCAGTATTTT | CAISEDGSDTDTQYF
TRBJ1-1 | - | 13 | TRBV2 | - | TGTGCCAGCAGTGGGCAGAGCGGCACTGAAGCTTTCTTT | CASSGQSGTEAFF
TRBJ2-7 | - | 13 | TRBV15 | TRBD2 | TGTGCCACCAGCCCGGGACTAGGGCACGAGCAGTACTTC | CATSPGLGHEQYF
TRBJ2-6 | once | 20 | TRBV21-1 | - | TGTGCCAGCAGCAAAGGGGGCAGACAACAGGGGCCTTCCGGGGCCAACGTCCTGACTTTC | CASSKGGRQQGPSGANVLTF
TRBJ2-1 | - | 15 | TRBV5-1 | TRBD2 | TGCGCCAGCAGTTATAGCGGGGAATTTTACAATGAGCAGTTCTTC | CASSYSGEFYNEQFF
TRBJ1-1 | once | 13 | TRBV3-1/TRBV3-2 | - | TGTGCCAGCAGCCGCAGGACTAACACTGAAGCTTTCTTT | CASSRRTNTEAFF
TRBJ2-7 | - | 14 | TRBV6-5 | TRBD1 | TGTGCCAGCAGTCGACAGGGCGGACCGTACGAGCAGTACTTC | CASSRQGGPYEQYF
TRBJ1-5 | - | 16 | TRBV15 | - | TGTGCCACCAGCAGAGATGGGAGAATCACTGGGGAGCCCCAGCATTTT | CATSRDGRITGEPQHF
TRBJ1-2 | - | 15 | TRBV14 | - | TGTGCCAGCAGCCAAGAATCAGCGGGGGCCTATGGCTACACCTTC | CASSQESAGAYGYTF
TRBJ2-7 | - | 15 | TRBV9 | TRBD1 | TGTGCCAGCAGCGTTGGGACAGCTTCTTCCTACGAGCAGTACTTC | CASSVGTASSYEQYF
TRBJ1-2 | - | 15 | TRBV6-2/TRBV6-3 | TRBD1 | TGTGCCAGCAGTGATTTGAGGACAGGGAACTATGGCTACACCTTC | CASSDLRTGNYGYTF
TRBJ1-2 | - | 17 | TRBV19 | TRBD1 | TGTGCCAGTAGTATCTCGGGACAGGGGGTTGGGCTGGTCGGCTACACCTTC | CASSISGQGVGLVGYTF
TRBJ1-2 | - | 14 | TRBV5-5 | - | TGTGCCAGCAGCCTCGCAGGATTGAACTATGGCTACACCTTC | CASSLAGLNYGYTF